Listed below are T cell receptor beta chains from one sample, sequenced in a study of naive and memory T cell subsets. One entry per CDR3 protein, called by TCRdb with MiXCR from the UMI-ligation and nested PCR reads. The sample has 95,000 to 150,000 distinct CDR3 sequences; approximately 37% are singletons. Sequencing was carried out using central memory CD4+ T cells from blood. The receptors come from a human donor in good health. Both conserved end residues are part of each CDR3. Fields, in order: V gene, clone size, D gene, J gene, CDR3 DNA, CDR3 protein. The D gene is left open where the match is weak. Some rows mark clone size as missing; the rest say once, few, many or name a class of expanded clone.

>TRBV27|-|-|TRBJ2-3
TGTGCCAGCACCCGGGACGTTCGATCAGATACGCAGTATTTT
CASTRDVRSDTQYF
>TRBV12-3/TRBV12-4|-|-|TRBJ2-3
TGTGCCAGCAGTTTGGGGTGGGGAGATACGCAGTATTTT
CASSLGWGDTQYF
>TRBV6-1|few|TRBD1|TRBJ2-3
TGTGCCAGCAGGAACAGGGGTAGCACAGATACGCAGTATTTT
CASRNRGSTDTQYF
>TRBV20-1|few|-|TRBJ2-6
TGCAGTGCTAGTGAGAGCTCTGGGGCCAACGTCCTGACTTTC
CSASESSGANVLTF
>TRBV29-1|-|-|TRBJ2-5
TGCAGCGTTCCACAGGGAGAAGAGACCCAGTACTTC
CSVPQGEETQYF
>TRBV7-3|-|-|TRBJ2-2
TGTGCCAGCAGCCCGCTGGGGGCGAACACCGGGGAGCTGTTTTTT
CASSPLGANTGELFF
>TRBV24-1|-|-|TRBJ2-3
TGTGCCACCAGTGATTCTCTGGGCAGACCGCCAGATACGCAGTATTTT
CATSDSLGRPPDTQYF
>TRBV11-2|many|-|TRBJ2-5
TGTGCCAGCAGCTTAGGATGGCCAGAAGAAGAGACCCAGTACTTC
CASSLGWPEEETQYF
>TRBV9|-|-|TRBJ2-1
TGTGCCAGCAGCGTAGCAAACAGGGTTGGTGAGCAGTTCTTC
CASSVANRVGEQFF
>TRBV20-1|few|-|TRBJ2-7
TGCAGTGCTAGAAACCCGGCGGTCTACGAGCAGTACTTC
CSARNPAVYEQYF
>TRBV12-3/TRBV12-4|few|TRBD2|TRBJ2-1
TGTGCCAGCAGTCGGACTAGCGGGACTGAGCAGTTCTTC
CASSRTSGTEQFF
>TRBV5-4|-|-|TRBJ2-5
TGTGCCAGCAGCTGGGGACGGAACCAAGAGACCCAGTACTTC
CASSWGRNQETQYF
>TRBV3-1|-|-|TRBJ1-6
TGTGCCAGCAGCCGGTTACAGATCAATTCACCCCTCCACTTT
CASSRLQINSPLHF
>TRBV19|-|-|TRBJ2-3
TGTGCCAGTAGTATCGGACAAGGGCGGACAGATACGCAGTATTTT
CASSIGQGRTDTQYF
>TRBV28|-|TRBD1|TRBJ1-2
TGTGCCAGCAGTGCCCCGGACAGGGTCGGGTATGGCTACACCTTC
CASSAPDRVGYGYTF
>TRBV6-5|few|-|TRBJ1-1
TGTGCCAGCAGTCCGGGGCCGAAGAACACTGAAGCTTTCTTT
CASSPGPKNTEAFF
>TRBV6-1|-|-|TRBJ2-6
TGTGCCAGCACTGATTCCCGGGACTGGATATCTGGGGCCAACGTCCTGACTTTC
CASTDSRDWISGANVLTF
>TRBV28|few|TRBD1|TRBJ2-1
TGTGCCAGCAGTTACACAGGGGGCGCTTACAATGAGCAGTTCTTC
CASSYTGGAYNEQFF
>TRBV27|few|-|TRBJ2-1
TGTGCCAGCAGTTTAACTAGCTCCTACAATGAGCAGTTCTTC
CASSLTSSYNEQFF
>TRBV29-1|many|-|TRBJ2-4
TGCAGCGTTGAAGTGCCTAGTCGAGCCAAAAACATTCAGTACTTC
CSVEVPSRAKNIQYF
>TRBV18|-|TRBD2|TRBJ2-7
TGTGCCAGCTCACCCAAACTAGCGGGAGGCACCTACGAGCAGTACTTC
CASSPKLAGGTYEQYF
>TRBV11-2|-|TRBD1|TRBJ1-2
TGTGCCAGTTTTTCAGGGGGAGGGCTCTATGGCTACACCTTC
CASFSGGGLYGYTF
>TRBV19|few|-|TRBJ2-6
TGTGCCAGTAGTATAGCAGGCTCTGGGGCCAACGTCCTGACTTTC
CASSIAGSGANVLTF
>TRBV7-2|few|-|TRBJ2-7
TGTGCCAGCAGCCCCAGGGGATCCCGCGAGCAGTACTTC
CASSPRGSREQYF
>TRBV28|-|-|TRBJ2-1
TGTGCCAGCAGTTTTAATGAGCAGTTCTTC
CASSFNEQFF
>TRBV11-2|medium-sized|TRBD2|TRBJ2-1
TGTGCCAGCAGCTTAGCGCTAGCGGGGGGGAATGAGCAGTTCTTC
CASSLALAGGNEQFF
>TRBV3-1|few|-|TRBJ2-3
TGTGCCAGCAGCCTCCGGACAGCGCACACAGATACGCAGTATTTT
CASSLRTAHTDTQYF
>TRBV9|few|-|TRBJ2-2
TGTGCCAGCAGCGTAATCGTCTCTGGGAACACCGGGGAGCTGTTTTTT
CASSVIVSGNTGELFF
>TRBV28|-|TRBD2|TRBJ2-7
TGTGCCAGCAGCCAAGGTGGCGGGAGGTACTACGAGCAGTACTTC
CASSQGGGRYYEQYF
>TRBV7-2|few|-|TRBJ2-5
TGTGCCAGCAGCTTAGTCCGTGAGACCCAGTACTTC
CASSLVRETQYF
>TRBV7-2|few|-|TRBJ1-2
TGTGCCAGCAGCCCCCGCGTGGGTGATCATGGCTACACCTTC
CASSPRVGDHGYTF
>TRBV19|-|TRBD2|TRBJ2-3
TGTGCCAGTAGTACACCGGGACTAGCGGGAGCAGATACGCAGTATTTT
CASSTPGLAGADTQYF
>TRBV7-2|-|TRBD1|TRBJ2-7
TGTGCCAGCAGCTCCCAAGTTGGGGCAGGGGGCACGTACTTC
CASSSQVGAGGTYF
>TRBV12-3/TRBV12-4|-|TRBD1|TRBJ2-2
TGTGCCAGCAGTCCACAGGGGGCCGGCGGGGAGCTGTTTTTT
CASSPQGAGGELFF
>TRBV20-1|few|-|TRBJ2-6
TGCAGTGCAGACCCCGGGGTCTCTGGGGCCAACGTCCTGACTTTC
CSADPGVSGANVLTF
>TRBV7-9|-|TRBD1|TRBJ1-1
TGTGCCAGCAGCTATCAGGGGGCGAAGAACACTGAAGCTTTCTTT
CASSYQGAKNTEAFF
>TRBV20-1|-|TRBD1|TRBJ2-2
TGCAGTGCTAGAGATGGGGGGACAGGGAACACCGGGGAGCTGTTTTTT
CSARDGGTGNTGELFF
>TRBV9|-|-|TRBJ2-3
TGTGCCAGCAGCGGGAGCAATGCAGATACGCAGTATTTT
CASSGSNADTQYF
>TRBV6-5|-|TRBD1|TRBJ2-3
TGTGCCAGCAGTCGACAGGGTCTAAGCACAGATACGCAGTATTTT
CASSRQGLSTDTQYF
>TRBV6-1|-|-|TRBJ2-7
TGTGCCAGCAGTTACCTTCAGGGTGTTATCAACGAGCAGTACTTC
CASSYLQGVINEQYF
>TRBV5-1|-|-|TRBJ2-1
TGCGCCAGCACGTTCGGAAACTCCTACAATGAGCAGTTCTTC
CASTFGNSYNEQFF
>TRBV5-1|-|-|TRBJ2-1
TGCGCCAGCAGCTTGGAGGACCCAGGGGTCGTGTACAATGAGCAGTTCTTC
CASSLEDPGVVYNEQFF
>TRBV20-1|-|TRBD1|TRBJ2-4
TGCAGTGCTCTTAGACTACAGGGGGCCAAAAACATTCAGTACTTC
CSALRLQGAKNIQYF
>TRBV18|-|-|TRBJ1-4
TGTGCCAGCTCACCCATCCAGGGCGGGAGTGAAAAACTGTTTTTT
CASSPIQGGSEKLFF
>TRBV6-5|-|-|TRBJ2-3
TGTGCCAGCAGTTACTCCGGGACAACGCAGTATTTT
CASSYSGTTQYF
>TRBV2|-|TRBD2|TRBJ2-5
TGTGCCAGCAGCGCAGCTTTCGGGAGGGCCGGAGGGGAGACCCAGTACTTC
CASSAAFGRAGGETQYF
>TRBV10-3|-|-|TRBJ1-2
TGTGCCATCAGTGAGATTCAAGGTGGCTACACCTTC
CAISEIQGGYTF
>TRBV10-3|many|TRBD1|TRBJ1-1
TGTGCCATCAGTGGGGGACAGACAGAAGCTTTCTTT
CAISGGQTEAFF
>TRBV30|once|TRBD1|TRBJ2-5
TGTGCCTGGAGTGTCGGGTCCACAGGGGATGAGACCCAGTACTTC
CAWSVGSTGDETQYF
>TRBV20-1|few|TRBD2|TRBJ2-3
TGCAGTGGTATCCCTCCGCGGGTGGGAGGGGATACGCAGTATTTT
CSGIPPRVGGDTQYF
>TRBV7-2|-|-|TRBJ2-7
TGTGCCAGCAGCTTAGCCCCCCCTCCGGTTTCGTACGAGCAGTACTTC
CASSLAPPPVSYEQYF
>TRBV24-1|-|-|TRBJ2-1
TGTGCCACCAGTGATTTGGTAGGAAACAATGAGCAGTTCTTC
CATSDLVGNNEQFF
>TRBV18|-|-|TRBJ2-6
TGTGCCAGCTCAGATGGGTCGACAGGCTCTGGGGCCAACGTCCTGACTTTC
CASSDGSTGSGANVLTF
>TRBV4-2|-|TRBD2|TRBJ2-1
TGTGCCAGCAGCCAAGGCGGGAGAGACTACAATGAGCAGTTCTTC
CASSQGGRDYNEQFF
>TRBV7-3|-|TRBD1|TRBJ2-1
TGTGCCAGCAGCTTAAGGACAGGGAGCTCCTACAATGAGCAGTTCTTC
CASSLRTGSSYNEQFF
>TRBV5-4|few|-|TRBJ2-3
TGTGCCAGCAGCTTGGCGGGAAGCACAGATACGCAGTATTTT
CASSLAGSTDTQYF
>TRBV7-8|-|TRBD2|TRBJ2-7
TGTGCCAGCAGCTTAACTAAGACTAGCGGCTCCTACGAGCAGTACTTC
CASSLTKTSGSYEQYF
>TRBV7-2|-|TRBD1|TRBJ2-7
TGTGCCAGCAGCTTAGAACCCCGGGACAGATCTCTCTTC
CASSLEPRDRSLF